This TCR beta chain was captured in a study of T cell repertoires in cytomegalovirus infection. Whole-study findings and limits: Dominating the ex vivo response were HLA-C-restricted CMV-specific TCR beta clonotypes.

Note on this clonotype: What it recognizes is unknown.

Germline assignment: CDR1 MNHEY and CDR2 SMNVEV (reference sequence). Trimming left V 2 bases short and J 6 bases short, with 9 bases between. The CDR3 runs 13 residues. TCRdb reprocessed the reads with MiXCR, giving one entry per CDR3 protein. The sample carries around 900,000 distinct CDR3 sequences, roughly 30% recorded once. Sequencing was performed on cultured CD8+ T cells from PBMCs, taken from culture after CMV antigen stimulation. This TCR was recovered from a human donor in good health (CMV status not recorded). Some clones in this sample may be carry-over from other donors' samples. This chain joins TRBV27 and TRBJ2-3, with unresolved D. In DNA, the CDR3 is TGTGCCAGCAGTTTACCCCGTCAGGATACGCAGTATTTT. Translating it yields CASSLPRQDTQYF.